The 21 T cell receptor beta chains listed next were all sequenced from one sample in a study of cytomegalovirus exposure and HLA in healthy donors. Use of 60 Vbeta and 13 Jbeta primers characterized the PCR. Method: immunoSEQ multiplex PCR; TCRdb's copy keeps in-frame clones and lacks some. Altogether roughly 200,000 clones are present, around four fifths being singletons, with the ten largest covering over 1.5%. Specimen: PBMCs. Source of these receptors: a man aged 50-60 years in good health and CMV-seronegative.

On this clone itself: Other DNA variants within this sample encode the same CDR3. The CDR3 sequence is CASSVAGYGYTF. DNA for the CDR3: TGTGCCAGCAGCGTAGCAGGGTACGGCTACACCTTC. The chain couples TRBV9 to TRBJ1-2, with D perhaps matching TRBD1 (5 bases). Germline values: CDR1 SGDLS, CDR2 YYNGEE. V gave up 0 bases and J gave up 8 bases, with 8 bases separating them. The CDR3 runs 12 residues.

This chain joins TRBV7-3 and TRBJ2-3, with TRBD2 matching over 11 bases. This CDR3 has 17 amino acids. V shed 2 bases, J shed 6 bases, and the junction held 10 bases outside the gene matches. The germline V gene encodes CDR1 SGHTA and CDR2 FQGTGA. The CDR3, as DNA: TGTGCCAGCAGCTTATTAGGTAGCGGGAGGGCCGGGGATACGCAGTATTTT. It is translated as CASSLLGSGRAGDTQYF.

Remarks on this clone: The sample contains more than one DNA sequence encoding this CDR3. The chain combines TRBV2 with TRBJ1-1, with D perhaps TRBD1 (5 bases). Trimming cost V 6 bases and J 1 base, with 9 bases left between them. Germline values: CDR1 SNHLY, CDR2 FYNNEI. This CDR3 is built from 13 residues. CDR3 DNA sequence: TGTGCCAGCAGGATACAGGCGAACACTGAAGCTTTCTTT. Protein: CASRIQANTEAFF.

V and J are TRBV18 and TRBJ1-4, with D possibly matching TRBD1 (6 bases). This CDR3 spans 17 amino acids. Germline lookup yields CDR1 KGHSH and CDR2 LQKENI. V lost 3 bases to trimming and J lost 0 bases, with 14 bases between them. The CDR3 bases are TGTGCCAGCTCACCTACCAGGGGCGTTGCAACTAATGAAAAACTGTTTTTT. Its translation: CASSPTRGVATNEKLFF.

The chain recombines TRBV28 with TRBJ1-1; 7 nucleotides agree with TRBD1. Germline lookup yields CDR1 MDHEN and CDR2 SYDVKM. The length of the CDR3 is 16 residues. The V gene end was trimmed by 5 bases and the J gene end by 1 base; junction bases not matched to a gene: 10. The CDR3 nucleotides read TGTGCCAGCAGTGGAATGGGACAGCCCACGAACACTGAAGCTTTCTTT. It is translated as CASSGMGQPTNTEAFF.

As DNA, the CDR3 is TGTGCCAGCAGCCAAGAAGAGCGGGGGGGCTACAATGAGCAGTTCTTC. It is translated as CASSQEERGGYNEQFF. V and J are TRBV4-2 and TRBJ2-1; 10 nucleotides match TRBD2. Germline V gene lookup returns CDR1 LGHNA and CDR2 YNFKEQ. The CDR3 is 16 residues long. Germline trimming cut 0 bases from V and 3 bases from J; bases unmatched to any gene: 2.

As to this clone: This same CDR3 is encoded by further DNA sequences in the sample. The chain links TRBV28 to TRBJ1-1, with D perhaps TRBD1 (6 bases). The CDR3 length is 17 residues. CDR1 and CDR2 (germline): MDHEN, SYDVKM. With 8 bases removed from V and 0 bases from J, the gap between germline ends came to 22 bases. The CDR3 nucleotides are TGTGCCAGCGTCGGACAGTCAAGCCCCAAGTTGAACACTGAAGCTTTCTTT. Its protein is CASVGQSSPKLNTEAFF.

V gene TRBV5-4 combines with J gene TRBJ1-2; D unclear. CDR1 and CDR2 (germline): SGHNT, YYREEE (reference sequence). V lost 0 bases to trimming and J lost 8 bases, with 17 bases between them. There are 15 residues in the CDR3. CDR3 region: CASSLGPRGSWGYTF. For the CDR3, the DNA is TGTGCCAGCAGCTTGGGTCCCCGGGGATCCTGGGGCTACACCTTC. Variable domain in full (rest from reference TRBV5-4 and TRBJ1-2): ETGVTQSPTHLIKTRGQQVTLRCSSQSGHNTVSWYQQALGQGPQFIFQYYREEENGRGNFPPRFSGLQFPNYSSELNVNALELDDSALYLCASSLGPRGSWGYTFGSGTRLTVV.

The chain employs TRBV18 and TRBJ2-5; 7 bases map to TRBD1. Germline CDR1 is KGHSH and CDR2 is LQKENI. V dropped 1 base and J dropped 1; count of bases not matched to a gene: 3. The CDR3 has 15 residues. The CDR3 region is CASSPRQGSQETQYF. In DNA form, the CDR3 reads TGTGCCAGCTCACCACGACAGGGTTCCCAAGAGACCCAGTACTTC.

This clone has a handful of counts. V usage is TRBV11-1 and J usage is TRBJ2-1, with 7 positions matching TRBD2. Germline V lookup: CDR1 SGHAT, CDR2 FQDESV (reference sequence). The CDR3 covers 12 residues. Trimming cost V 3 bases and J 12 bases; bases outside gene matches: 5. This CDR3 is CASSLAGVGQFF. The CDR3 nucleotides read TGTGCCAGCAGCTTGGCGGGAGTAGGGCAGTTCTTC.

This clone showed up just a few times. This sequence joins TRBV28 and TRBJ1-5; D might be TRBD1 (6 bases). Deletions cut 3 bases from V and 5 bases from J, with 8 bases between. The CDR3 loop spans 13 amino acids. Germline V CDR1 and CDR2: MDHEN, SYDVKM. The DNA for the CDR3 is TGTGCCAGCAGTTTGTCAGGGGATCAGCCCCAGCATTTT. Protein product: CASSLSGDQPQHF.

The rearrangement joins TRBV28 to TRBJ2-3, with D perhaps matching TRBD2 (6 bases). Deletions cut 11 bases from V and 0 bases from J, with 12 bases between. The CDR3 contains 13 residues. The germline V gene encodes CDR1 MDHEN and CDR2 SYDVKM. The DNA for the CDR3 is TGTGCCGGAAGGGACTCAAGCACAGATACGCAGTATTTT. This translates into CAGRDSSTDTQYF.

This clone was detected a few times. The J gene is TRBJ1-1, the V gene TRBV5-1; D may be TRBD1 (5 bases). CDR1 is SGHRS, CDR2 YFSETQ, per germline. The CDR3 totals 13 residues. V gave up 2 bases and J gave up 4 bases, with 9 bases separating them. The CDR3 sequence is CASSFAGGTEAFF. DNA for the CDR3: TGCGCCAGCAGCTTTGCGGGGGGCACTGAAGCTTTCTTT. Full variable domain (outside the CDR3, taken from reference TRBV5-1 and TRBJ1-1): KAGVTQTPRYLIKTRGQQVTLSCSPISGHRSVSWYQQTPGQGLQFLFEYFSETQRNKGNFPGRFSGRQFSNSRSEMNVSTLELGDSALYLCASSFAGGTEAFFGQGTRLTVV.

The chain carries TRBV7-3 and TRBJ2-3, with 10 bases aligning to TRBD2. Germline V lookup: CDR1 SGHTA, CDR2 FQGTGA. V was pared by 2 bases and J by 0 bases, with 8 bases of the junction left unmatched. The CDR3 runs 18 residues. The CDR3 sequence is CASSLFPSGGSSTDTQYF. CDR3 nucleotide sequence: TGTGCCAGCAGCTTATTCCCTAGCGGGGGCTCTAGCACAGATACGCAGTATTTT.

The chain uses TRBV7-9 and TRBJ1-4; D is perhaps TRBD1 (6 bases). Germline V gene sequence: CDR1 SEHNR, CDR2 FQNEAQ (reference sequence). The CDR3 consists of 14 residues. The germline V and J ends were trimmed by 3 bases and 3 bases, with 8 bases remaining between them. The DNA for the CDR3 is TGTGCCAGCAGCTTGCGGACAGCTAATGAAAAACTGTTTTTT. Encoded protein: CASSLRTANEKLFF.

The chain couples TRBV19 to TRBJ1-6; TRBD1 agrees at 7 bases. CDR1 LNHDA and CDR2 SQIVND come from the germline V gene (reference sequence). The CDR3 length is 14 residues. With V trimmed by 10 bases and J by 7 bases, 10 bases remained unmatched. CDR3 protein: CATRFGTVNSPLHF. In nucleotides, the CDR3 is TGTGCCACCAGGTTTGGGACAGTGAATTCACCCCTCCACTTT.

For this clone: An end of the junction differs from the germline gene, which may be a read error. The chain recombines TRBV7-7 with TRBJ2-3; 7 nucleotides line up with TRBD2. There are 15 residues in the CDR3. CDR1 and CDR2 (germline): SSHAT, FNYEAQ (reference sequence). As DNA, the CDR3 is TGTGCTAGCAGCCCCCTAGCGGAGCGCACAGATACGCAGTATTTT. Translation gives CASSPLAERTDTQYF.

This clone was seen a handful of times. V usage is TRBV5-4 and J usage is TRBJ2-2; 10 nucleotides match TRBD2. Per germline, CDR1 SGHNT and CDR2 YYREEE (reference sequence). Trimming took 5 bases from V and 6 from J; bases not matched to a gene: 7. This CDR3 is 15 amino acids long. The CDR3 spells CASSSSGRVSGELFF. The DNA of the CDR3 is TGTGCCAGCAGTTCTAGCGGGAGAGTCTCCGGGGAGCTGTTTTTT.

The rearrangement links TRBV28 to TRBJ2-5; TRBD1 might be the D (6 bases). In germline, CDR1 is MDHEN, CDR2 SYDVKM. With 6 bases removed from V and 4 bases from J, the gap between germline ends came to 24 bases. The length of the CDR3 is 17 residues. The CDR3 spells CASSHPFGTRRGETQYF. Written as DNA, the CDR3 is TGTGCCAGCAGCCACCCTTTCGGGACAAGGCGCGGAGAGACCCAGTACTTC.

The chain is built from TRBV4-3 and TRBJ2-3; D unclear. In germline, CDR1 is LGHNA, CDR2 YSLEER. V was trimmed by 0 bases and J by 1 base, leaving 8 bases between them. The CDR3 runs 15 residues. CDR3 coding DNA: TGCGCCAGCAGCCAAGATGAGTCGGGCACAGATACGCAGTATTTT. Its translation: CASSQDESGTDTQYF.

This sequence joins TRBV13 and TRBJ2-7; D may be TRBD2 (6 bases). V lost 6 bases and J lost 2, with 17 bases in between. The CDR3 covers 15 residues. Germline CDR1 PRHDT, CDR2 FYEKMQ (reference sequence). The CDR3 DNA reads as TGTGCCAGCAGTTTCAGCCCGGGACTTACCTACGAGCAGTACTTC. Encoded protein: CASSFSPGLTYEQYF.